Listed below are T cell receptor beta chains from one sample, sequenced in a study of technical replicates of blood from several donors. Sequenced by immunoSEQ multiplex PCR; TCRdb stores in-frame clones only, minus some. The sample shows tens of thousands of clones, 85% to 95% of them seen only once. Sequenced: PBMCs. Receptors originate from a human donor in good health. Some clones in this sample may be carry-over from other donors' samples. Both conserved end residues are part of each CDR3. Each record gives: V gene, D gene, J gene, CDR3 length, clone size, CDR3 protein, CDR3 DNA. D genes are given only for firm matches. Some rows have no size entry. The others give once, few or many, or a class for an expanded clone.

TRBV20-1,.,TRBJ2-1,11,.,CSAREGQEQFF,TGCAGTGCTAGAGAGGGCCAAGAGCAGTTCTTC
TRBV5-1,.,TRBJ2-3,14,.,CASSFQFRTDTQYF,TGCGCCAGCAGCTTCCAATTTCGCACAGATACGCAGTATTTT
TRBV7-7,TRBD2,TRBJ2-1,15,.,CASSRGLATDNEQFF,TGTGCCAGCAGCAGGGGACTAGCGACCGACAATGAGCAGTTCTTC
TRBV30,TRBD1,TRBJ1-5,15,.,CAWRETGARNQPQHF,TGTGCCTGGAGAGAGACAGGGGCGCGCAATCAGCCCCAGCATTTT
TRBV7-2,.,TRBJ2-1,15,.,CASSSDPQAGNEQFF,TGTGCCAGCAGCTCTGACCCCCAGGCGGGTAATGAGCAGTTCTTC
TRBV6-6,TRBD1,TRBJ2-1,16,.,CASSQPDRDPYNEQFF,TGTGCCAGCAGTCAGCCGGACAGGGACCCCTACAATGAGCAGTTCTTC
TRBV30,TRBD2,TRBJ2-5,14,.,CAWSVSGIRETQYF,TGTGCCTGGAGCGTAAGCGGGATCCGAGAGACCCAGTACTTC
TRBV7-8,.,TRBJ2-7,14,.,CASSYRGDNYEQYF,TGTGCCAGCAGTTACCGGGGGGACAACTACGAGCAGTACTTC
TRBV2,.,TRBJ1-5,13,once,CASSRQTNQPQHF,TGTGCCAGCAGCCGACAGACGAATCAGCCCCAGCATTTT
TRBV4-3,.,TRBJ2-3,16,.,CASSQAGRGGAVTQYF,TGCGCCAGCAGCCAAGCGGGGAGGGGGGGGGCCGTCACGCAGTATTTT
TRBV15,.,TRBJ1-3,16,.,CATSRDLGTSGNTIYF,TGTGCCACCAGCAGAGACTTAGGGACTTCTGGAAACACCATATATTTT
TRBV7-2,.,TRBJ2-5,17,.,CASSLGLMGHRGETQYF,TGTGCCAGCAGCTTAGGGCTTATGGGACATAGGGGAGAGACCCAGTACTTC
TRBV19,.,TRBJ2-1,16,.,CASSIVRPSSYNEQFF,TGTGCCAGTAGTATAGTAAGGCCTAGCTCCTACAATGAGCAGTTCTTC
TRBV25-1,.,TRBJ2-7,14,.,CASSDGTKVREQYF,TGTGCCAGCAGTGATGGGACAAAGGTTCGCGAGCAGTACTTC
TRBV19,.,TRBJ1-2,12,.,CASSPEGYGYTF,TGTGCCAGTAGCCCCGAGGGCTATGGCTACACCTTC
TRBV10-1,TRBD1,TRBJ2-7,15,.,CASPPGQGEEDEQYF,TGCGCCAGCCCCCCCGGACAGGGTGAGGAGGACGAGCAGTACTTC
TRBV5-6,.,TRBJ2-7,15,.,CASSTRYHTTYEQYF,TGTGCCAGCAGCACCAGATACCACACGACCTACGAGCAGTACTTC
TRBV7-9,TRBD2,TRBJ2-7,14,.,CASSSGTSGYEQYF,TGTGCCAGCAGCTCCGGGACTAGCGGCTACGAGCAGTACTTC
TRBV18,TRBD2,TRBJ2-7,14,.,CASSPTSVNYEQYF,TGTGCCAGCTCACCGACTAGCGTCAACTACGAGCAGTACTTC
TRBV5-1,.,TRBJ1-6,14,.,CASSPRTENSPLHF,TGCGCCAGCAGCCCCCGGACAGAAAATTCACCCCTCCACTTT
TRBV4-1,TRBD1,TRBJ2-7,16,.,CASSRLGQGASYEQYF,TGCGCCAGCAGCCGTCTAGGACAGGGGGCTTCCTACGAGCAGTACTTC
TRBV30,.,TRBJ2-3,13,.,CAWTKGLADTQYF,TGTGCCTGGACCAAAGGACTGGCAGATACGCAGTATTTT
TRBV5-4,TRBD2,TRBJ2-7,14,.,CASSSWTSNFEQYF,TGTGCCAGCAGCTCCTGGACTAGCAACTTCGAGCAGTACTTC
TRBV7-9,.,TRBJ2-7,15,.,CASSLLAPRAYEQYF,TGTGCCAGCAGCTTACTAGCGCCGAGGGCCTACGAGCAGTACTTC
TRBV4-1,TRBD2,TRBJ2-7,14,once,CASSQEAGNYEQYF,TGCGCCAGCAGCCAAGAAGCGGGGAACTACGAGCAGTACTTC
TRBV7-8,TRBD2,TRBJ2-7,18,.,CASSLAGGGRAVRNEQYF,TGTGCCAGCAGCTTAGCGGGGGGCGGGAGGGCCGTAAGAAACGAGCAGTACTTC
TRBV5-6,TRBD2,TRBJ2-7,15,.,CASSLDPAGAGEQYF,TGTGCCAGCAGCTTGGACCCAGCGGGAGCAGGCGAGCAGTACTTC
TRBV19,.,TRBJ2-7,15,.,CASSSGAGYTYEQYF,TGTGCCAGTAGTTCAGGGGCCGGTTACACCTACGAGCAGTACTTC
TRBV7-8,TRBD2,TRBJ2-7,15,.,CASSSGLAGNNEQYF,TGTGCCAGCAGCTCTGGACTAGCGGGGAACAACGAGCAGTACTTC
TRBV5-1,TRBD1,TRBJ2-5,13,.,CASSLTGGETQYF,TGCGCCAGCAGCCTGACAGGGGGCGAGACCCAGTACTTC
TRBV12-5,.,TRBJ2-1,17,.,CASGLKLYTDNYNEQFF,TGTGCTAGTGGTTTAAAGTTATACACCGACAACTACAATGAGCAGTTCTTC
TRBV19,.,TRBJ2-7,18,once,CASSGPSHIPGSPYEQYF,TGTGCCAGTAGTGGCCCCTCCCATATACCGGGATCACCTTACGAGCAGTACTTC
TRBV19,.,TRBJ2-2,15,.,CASRKIETNTGELFF,TGTGCCAGTAGGAAAATAGAGACGAACACCGGGGAGCTGTTTTTT
TRBV5-4,TRBD2,TRBJ2-5,17,.,CASSERTSGGALETQYF,TGTGCCAGCAGCGAGAGGACTAGCGGGGGGGCATTGGAGACCCAGTACTTC
TRBV27,.,TRBJ1-2,12,.,CASSPGNYGYTF,TGTGCCAGCAGTCCCGGGAACTATGGCTACACCTTC
TRBV19,.,TRBJ1-2,14,.,CASSIPAETYGYTF,TGTGCCAGTAGTATCCCCGCAGAAACCTATGGCTACACCTTC
TRBV27,.,TRBJ1-1,13,.,CASSAQENTEAFF,TGTGCCAGCAGTGCACAGGAGAACACTGAAGCTTTCTTT
TRBV19,.,TRBJ2-2,16,.,CASSPAGSRDTGELFF,TGTGCCAGTAGTCCCGCGGGTAGTCGGGACACCGGGGAGCTGTTTTTT
TRBV11-2,.,TRBJ2-7,12,once,CASSLDRYEQYF,TGTGCCAGCAGCTTAGATCGTTACGAGCAGTACTTC
TRBV14,.,TRBJ1-2,12,.,CASSQMTYGYTF,TGTGCCAGCAGCCAGATGACTTATGGCTACACCTTC
TRBV29-1,.,TRBJ2-7,12,.,CSAETESYEQYF,TGCAGCGCAGAAACAGAGAGCTACGAGCAGTACTTC
TRBV6-5,.,TRBJ1-6,15,.,CASSYETGTNSPLHF,TGTGCCAGCAGTTACGAAACAGGGACAAATTCACCCCTCCACTTT
TRBV12-5,.,TRBJ1-5,17,.,CASGFRTSDYSNQPQHF,TGTGCTAGTGGTTTTCGGACAAGCGATTATAGCAATCAGCCCCAGCATTTT
TRBV5-8,TRBD1,TRBJ1-1,16,.,CASSRDRAGGNTEAFF,TGTGCCAGCAGCCGCGACAGGGCTGGTGGGAACACTGAAGCTTTCTTT
TRBV2,TRBD2,TRBJ2-7,16,.,CASSVDKGGTSVEQYF,TGTGCCAGCAGTGTTGATAAAGGCGGGACTAGCGTCGAGCAGTACTTC
TRBV5-1,TRBD1,TRBJ2-2,15,.,CASSLETGAPGELFF,TGCGCCAGCAGCTTGGAGACAGGGGCTCCCGGGGAGCTGTTTTTT
TRBV2,.,TRBJ1-1,15,.,CASSEGGVSGTEAFF,TGTGCCAGCAGTGAGGGAGGGGTGTCGGGCACTGAAGCTTTCTTT
TRBV29-1,.,TRBJ1-2,11,.,CSVFTNYGYTF,TGCAGCGTTTTTACTAACTATGGCTACACCTTC
TRBV7-9,.,TRBJ1-2,13,.,CASSLGESYGYTF,TGTGCCAGCAGCTTAGGGGAGAGCTATGGCTACACCTTC
TRBV11-3,.,TRBJ2-4,14,.,CASSTGGRGDIQYF,TGTGCCAGCAGCACCGGAGGCAGGGGGGACATTCAGTACTTC
TRBV5-1,.,TRBJ2-1,16,.,CASSIRTGVGYNEQFF,TGCGCCAGCAGCATCCGGACTGGGGTGGGCTACAATGAGCAGTTCTTC
TRBV27,TRBD1,TRBJ2-1,17,.,CASSFSGQVTYNNEQFF,TGTGCCAGCAGTTTCTCGGGACAGGTAACTTACAACAATGAGCAGTTCTTC
TRBV29-1,TRBD2,TRBJ2-3,14,once,CSVAGGGAKDTQYF,TGCAGCGTTGCAGGCGGGGGGGCAAAGGATACGCAGTATTTT
TRBV9,.,TRBJ2-2,14,once,CASSVTTNTGELFF,TGTGCCAGCAGCGTAACTACGAACACCGGGGAGCTGTTTTTT
TRBV4-2,.,TRBJ2-7,16,.,CASSQERGSPFYEQYF,TGTGCCAGCAGCCAAGAGAGAGGGTCCCCTTTCTACGAGCAGTACTTC
TRBV5-1,.,TRBJ2-3,12,.,CASGRNTDTQYF,TGCGCCAGCGGGAGGAACACAGATACGCAGTATTTT